Described below is a single T cell receptor beta chain sequence and its context. Its specificity is not known. Profiling relied on immunoSEQ multiplex PCR, and the TCRdb table lists in-frame clones only, not all of them. The sample lists about 98,000 clones, around four fifths seen once, with approximately 17% in the top ten. This entry comes from a study of graft-versus-host responses after intestinal transplantation. Across the whole study: Recipients obtained multivisceral, liver-intestinal, or isolated intestinal transplants. Every transplant recipient was induced with anti-thymocyte globulin, then maintained on tacrolimus and steroids for about three years. Study results and caveats: Graft-donor T cell macrochimerism coincided with high graft-versus-host to host-versus-graft clonal ratios in allografts. GvH clones were found in recipient marrow; some appeared first in ileum or blood.

CDR1 and CDR2 (germline): SGDLS, YYNGEE. After removal of 4 bases from V and 5 bases from J, the junction contained 6 bases not matched to a gene. CDR3 length: 13 amino acids. The starting material was unstimulated CD8+ T cells sorted from spleen or lymph node cells, obtained before intestinal transplant. The sequence derives from a human donor who received an intestinal transplant. The chain carries TRBV9 and TRBJ2-7; TRBD2 agrees at 7 bases. The CDR3 region has the DNA TGTGCCAGCAGCCCCCGACTAGCCCACGAGCAGTACTTC. Encoded protein: CASSPRLAHEQYF.